This T cell receptor beta chain was identified in a study of breast tumors, draining lymph nodes, adjacent tissues. Comments on this clonotype: The antigen is unknown.

Study observations and caveats: Tumor and nontumor repertoires were significantly more similar in luminal-like than in basal-like breast cancer.

Trimming took 4 bases from V and 4 from J, leaving 8 bases between them. The length of the CDR3 is 14 residues. Per germline, CDR1 ENHRY and CDR2 SYGVKD. Each CDR3 protein is one row after TCRdb ran MiXCR on the multiplex PCR reads. This table has 50,000 to 65,000 distinct CDR3 sequences, around 40% appearing once. This sequence originates from a female donor with breast cancer. Some clones in this sample may be carry-over from other donors' samples. The sample taken for sequencing was breast tumor tissue. The rearrangement joins TRBV10-3 to TRBJ1-6, with D possibly TRBD1 on 5 matching bases. The CDR3 sequence: CAISGDGYNSPLHF. CDR3 DNA sequence: TGTGCCATCAGTGGGGACGGTTATAATTCACCCCTCCACTTT.